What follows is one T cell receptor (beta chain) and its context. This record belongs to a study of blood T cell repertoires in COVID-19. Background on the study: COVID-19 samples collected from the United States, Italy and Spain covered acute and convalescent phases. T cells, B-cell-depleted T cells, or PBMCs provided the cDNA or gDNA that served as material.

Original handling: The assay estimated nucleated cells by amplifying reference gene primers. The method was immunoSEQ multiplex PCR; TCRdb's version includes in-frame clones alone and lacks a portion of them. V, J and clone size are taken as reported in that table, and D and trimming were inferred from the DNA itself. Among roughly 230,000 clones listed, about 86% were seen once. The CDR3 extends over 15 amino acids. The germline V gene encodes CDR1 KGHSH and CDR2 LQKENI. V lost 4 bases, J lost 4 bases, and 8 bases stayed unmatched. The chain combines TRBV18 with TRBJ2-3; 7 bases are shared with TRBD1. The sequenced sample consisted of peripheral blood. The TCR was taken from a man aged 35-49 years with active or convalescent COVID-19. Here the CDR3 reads CASSRAGTAADTQYF. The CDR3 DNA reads TGTGCCAGCTCACGAGCCGGGACAGCCGCAGATACGCAGTATTTT.